This TCR beta chain was found in a study of blood T cell repertoires in COVID-19. As processed by the authors: Cell counts per sample came from amplifying reference gene primers. Sequencing used immunoSEQ multiplex PCR; TCRdb keeps in-frame clones, though not all of them. D and trimming come from the DNA, and the V and J calls and clone size come from that table. The table shows roughly 73,000 clones, with about nine tenths occurring only once. V gave up 5 bases and J gave up 2 bases; unmatched junction bases: 6. The CDR3 is 16 amino acids. Germline CDR1 reads LNHDA; CDR2 reads SQIVND (reference sequence).

The material sequenced was peripheral blood. This receptor was taken from a man in his fifties with acute or convalescent COVID-19. The chain couples TRBV19 to TRBJ1-4; 9 bases are a match to TRBD1. The CDR3 protein is CASSLGQGATNEKLFF. CDR3 DNA: TGTGCCAGTAGTTTGGGACAGGGAGCGACTAATGAAAAACTGTTTTTT.